This entry describes one TCR beta chain. This clonotype was counted a few times. Its antigen has not been determined. Per-base qualities were not stored, and no clone one base away is much larger. This specimen's treatment or condition label, interpreted: allogeneic hematopoietic cell transplantation with graft depleted of TCRalphabeta T cells and CD19 B cells. TCRalphabeta/CD19-depleted allogeneic hematopoietic cell grafts were given to the transplant recipients, all of whom were children. This sample stems from a study of T-cell reconstitution after alpha-beta-depleted transplantation in children (dated by TCRdb to the mid-2010s). In terms of the full investigation: Using TCR repertoire profiling, the study followed T-cell immune reconstitution in a quantitative way in children after TCRalphabeta/CD19-depleted allogeneic hematopoietic cell transplantation. Findings and caveats that apply to the study as a whole: Over the following months the frequencies of hyperexpanded clones went down, and after one year T-cell counts and TCRbeta diversity were mostly credited to newly produced T cells. The apparently early alphabetaT-cell count recovery about two months after transplant was reportedly dependent on only several hundred rapidly expanded clones derived from non-depleted graft cells. The high TCRbeta diversity at day 60 in some patients was ascribed to recipient T cells and intrathymic progenitors that had survived conditioning.

Library construction relied on PCR. Instrument on record: Illumina HiSeq 2500. Molecular barcoding was employed in the preparation of TCR libraries, with unique molecular identifiers being used to normalize TCRbeta repertoire quantification. TCRdb trimmed the raw reads at Q25, called clones with MiXCR and kept productive beta chains. A single entry per CDR3 protein holds the most common genes and DNA from its merged rows. The sample has 250,000 to 300,000 distinct CDR3 sequences on record, 10% of them singletons. The biggest ten clones account for just under 7.5% of the sample. In the germline V gene (reference sequence), CDR1 corresponds to DFQATT and CDR2 to SNEGSKA. Measured from the cysteine to the phenylalanine, the CDR3 is 15 residues long. The DNA shown is the 45-base CDR3, in frame from base 1. The junction carries 14 bases between V and J, which are trimmed by 5 bases and 0 bases respectively.

The V and J segments used are TRBV20-1 and TRBJ1-5; a tentative D call is TRBD1 (5 bases match). The source of this sequence is a boy under two years old with acute myeloid leukemia, due to receive a stem cell transplant. The material was PBMCs, obtained before TCRalphabeta/CD19-depleted stem cell transplant. The DNA is TGCAGTGCTGGGGGGACCGGCTATAGCAATCAGCCCCAGCATTTT. Its amino acids are CSAGGTGYSNQPQHF.